This entry lists 22 T cell receptor beta chains sequenced from one sample in a study of blood T cells in healthy people across ages. Then a second PCR, running roughly 7 to 11 cycles, was carried out with a sample-barcoded 5' primer and a J-beta primer mix. MiXCR was run by TCRdb on the 5' RACE reads, yielding one entry per CDR3 protein. The repertoire includes some 1.8 million distinct CDR3 sequences, about two fifths of them detected once, and about 21% sits in the top ten. The sequenced sample was blood. These receptors were collected from a human donor in good health.

The table lists this clonotype with a count of one. The gene calls are TRBV7-8 and TRBJ1-1; unclear D gene. Trimming removed 1 base from V and 4 bases from J, with 13 bases in between. The V gene's germline CDR1 is SGHVS and CDR2 FQNEAQ. The CDR3 covers 15 residues. The CDR3 here is CASSLGTADSTEAFF. The CDR3 DNA follows: TGTGCCAGCAGCTTAGGGACCGCGGATAGCACTGAAGCTTTCTTT. The variable domain in full, with the rest retrieved from reference TRBV7-8 and TRBJ1-1, is GAGVSQSPRYKVAKRGQDVALRCDPISGHVSLFWYQQALGQGPEFLTYFQNEAQLDKSGLPSDRFFAERPEGSVSTLKIQRTQQEDSAVYLCASSLGTADSTEAFFGQGTRLTVV.

This clonotype occurred many times. The chain is built from TRBV29-1 and TRBJ2-6; D is ambiguous. V was clipped by 4 bases and J by 1 base, with 5 bases between them. CDR1 is SQVTM, CDR2 ANQGSEA, per germline. The CDR3 runs 13 residues. CDR3 in DNA: TGCAGCGTTGGGTTATCTGGGGCCAACGTCCTGACTTTC. As protein: CSVGLSGANVLTF.

This clonotype was seen a few times. The V and J genes are TRBV7-9 and TRBJ2-3, with D perhaps TRBD2 (7 bases). Per the germline V gene, CDR1 is SEHNR and CDR2 is FQNEAQ (reference sequence). The CDR3 sequence is 17 residues long. V was cut by 2 bases and J by 5 bases, with 20 bases left in between. CDR3 in DNA: TGTGCCAGCAGCTTATGGGCCGGGGGGCCAGCAGGAGATACGCAGTATTTT. Residues: CASSLWAGGPAGDTQYF.

This clonotype was recorded a few times. The chain couples TRBV6-2 or TRBV6-3 to TRBJ2-1, with D tentatively TRBD2 (5 bases). Deletions cut 3 bases from V and 5 bases from J, with 11 bases between. Germline loops: CDR1 MNHEY, CDR2 SVGEGT. The CDR3 contains 14 residues. CDR3 region: CASSYYGVNNEQFF. DNA for the CDR3: TGTGCCAGCAGTTATTACGGGGTAAACAATGAGCAGTTCTTC.

V usage is TRBV4-3 and J usage is TRBJ2-7; D is unclear. The germline gives CDR1 LGHNA, CDR2 YSLEER. The CDR3 is 13 residues long. With 2 bases removed from V and 2 bases from J, the gap between germline ends came to 7 bases. CDR3 loop: CASSQSSAYEQYF. CDR3 DNA sequence: TGCGCCAGCAGCCAAAGTTCTGCCTACGAGCAGTACTTC.

The chain couples TRBV5-1 to TRBJ2-1, with D unclear. CDR3 size: 16 residues. Germline loops: CDR1 SGHRS, CDR2 YFSETQ. V was trimmed by 0 bases and J by 7 bases, leaving 17 bases between them. For the CDR3, the DNA is TGCGCCAGCAGCTTGGCCTTAGAGGTACCTGCGAATGAGCAGTTCTTC. It encodes CASSLALEVPANEQFF.

The CDR3 region has the DNA TGCGCCAGCAGCTTGGACCCAGGGGGCCGGACTGAAGCTTTCTTT. It yields the protein CASSLDPGGRTEAFF. The chain combines TRBV5-1 with TRBJ1-1; 8 bases map to TRBD1. Germline V gene lookup returns CDR1 SGHRS and CDR2 YFSETQ. CDR3 length equals 15 residues. The junction had 6 bases not matched to a gene; V was cut back by 0 bases and J by 5 bases.

In its sample, this clonotype was seen a few times. The chain employs TRBV28 and TRBJ2-3, with D uncertain. CDR1 and CDR2 from the germline V gene are MDHEN and SYDVKM. The CDR3 is 14 amino acids. V lost 7 bases to trimming and J lost 7 bases, with 18 bases between them. In DNA, the CDR3 is TGTGCCAGCAACTCCCCGGCCGTGTCAAATACGCAGTATTTT. Its translation is CASNSPAVSNTQYF.

The chain couples TRBV7-9 to TRBJ2-6; the D is unclear. Germline lookup yields CDR1 SEHNR and CDR2 FQNEAQ (reference sequence). V lost 2 bases, J lost 0 bases, and 11 bases lay in between. CDR3 length: 17 residues. CDR3 nucleotide sequence: TGTGCCAGCAGCTTAAGACCCGCGACCTCTGGGGCCAACGTCCTGACTTTC. Protein: CASSLRPATSGANVLTF.

The chain couples TRBV20-1 to TRBJ1-6, with D possibly matching TRBD1 (5 bases). The germline CDR1 and CDR2 sequences are DFQATT and SNEGSKA (reference sequence). The CDR3 is made up of 15 amino acids. The V gene lost 6 bases and the J gene lost 9 bases, with 21 bases spanning the gap. CDR3 sequence (DNA): TGCAGTGCCTCTTTTAAGGCCGTCGGGGGTTCACCCCTCCACTTT. Its protein is CSASFKAVGGSPLHF.

V is TRBV28 and J is TRBJ2-4, with a tentative D call TRBD1 (6 bases). The DNA end is a closer match to TRBJ2-7, so the J assignment may be wrong. This CDR3 is 14 amino acids long. Germline V lookup: CDR1 MDHEN, CDR2 SYDVKM. CDR3 DNA: TGTGCCAGCAGCCTAACTACAACAGGGAGCGAGCAGTACTTC. As protein: CASSLTTTGSEQYF.

This rearrangement joins TRBV10-3 to TRBJ2-7; 9 positions match TRBD1. J lost 3 bases, V lost 11 bases, and 5 bases had no gene match. CDR3 length: 12 residues. CDR1 is ENHRY and CDR2 is SYGVKD in the germline V gene. CDR3 sequence: CAVQGADYEQYF. The CDR3 coding sequence is TGTGCCGTACAGGGGGCGGACTACGAGCAGTACTTC.

As regards this clonotype: Mismatch with germline at one junction end may stem from a read error. V is TRBV6-1 and J is TRBJ1-1, with D possibly TRBD1 on 5 matching bases. The CDR3 runs to 15 residues. Germline V lookup: CDR1 MNHNS, CDR2 SASEGT. The CDR3 loop reads CASSEWGRLDTGAFF. CDR3 sequence (DNA): TGTGCCAGCAGTGAATGGGGGAGACTAGACACTGGAGCTTTCTTT.

About this clonotype: The junction departs from germline at one end; a sequencing error may be responsible. V and J are TRBV15 and TRBJ2-1; tentative D call: TRBD1 (5 bases). The DNA end is a closer match to TRBJ2-7, so the J assignment may be wrong. CDR1 and CDR2 (germline): LNHNV, YYDKDF (reference sequence). The CDR3 extends over 14 amino acids. For the CDR3, the DNA is TGTGCCACTAGCAGAGATCAAGGGGCTTATGAGCAGTACTTC. It is translated as CATSRDQGAYEQYF.

This clonotype was found a few times. The chain recombines TRBV6-2 or TRBV6-3 with TRBJ1-2; D not resolved. The germline CDR1 and CDR2 sequences are MNHEY and SVGEGT. Trimming stripped 0 bases from V and 9 bases from J, with 8 bases between. This CDR3 is built from 12 residues. This chain's CDR3 is CASSYSIRSYTF. The CDR3 DNA reads TGTGCCAGCAGTTACTCAATAAGGAGCTACACCTTC.

V usage is TRBV3-1 and J usage is TRBJ1-1, with a possible D match to TRBD1 (5 bases). This CDR3 region has 12 residues. CDR1 is LGHDT, CDR2 YNNKEL, per germline (reference sequence). The V end was cut by 4 bases, the J end by 8 bases, with 11 bases between. CDR3 sequence reads: CASSRGYREAFF. The CDR3, as DNA: TGTGCCAGCAGCCGGGGGTACCGGGAAGCTTTCTTT.

CDR3 sequence reads: CAISWGTSTDTQYF. The DNA of the CDR3 is TGTGCCATCAGCTGGGGTACTAGCACAGATACGCAGTATTTT. The rearrangement uses TRBV10-3 and TRBJ2-3; D gene unclear. Trimming pared 6 bases from V and 0 bases from J, leaving 10 bases between. The CDR3 extends over 14 amino acids. The germline V gene encodes CDR1 ENHRY and CDR2 SYGVKD.

This clonotype was observed a handful of times. The chain has TRBV7-2 and TRBJ2-4, with 7 positions matching TRBD1. The CDR3 has 16 residues. The germline V gene has CDR1 SGHTA and CDR2 FQGNSA. After removal of 7 bases from V and 1 base from J, the junction contained 10 bases not matched to a gene. CDR3: CASIPPRGRAKNIQYF. The CDR3 DNA reads TGTGCCAGCATCCCCCCGAGGGGGCGGGCCAAAAACATTCAGTACTTC.

The V gene is TRBV20-1, the J gene TRBJ2-3; either TRBD1 or TRBD2 may supply D (5 bases each). Trimming removed 5 bases at V and 3 bases at J, with 15 bases between. The CDR3 runs to 14 residues. Germline CDR1 DFQATT, CDR2 SNEGSKA (reference sequence). The CDR3 bases are TGCAGTGCTGATTTAGTGGGGGAAACAGATACGCAGTATTTT. Translation gives CSADLVGETDTQYF.

The chain links TRBV12-3 or TRBV12-4 to TRBJ2-4; 8 bases map to TRBD1. The last part of the DNA fits TRBJ2-7 better; the J call may be wrong. CDR3 size: 14 residues. The CDR3, as DNA: TGTGCCAGCAGTTTTGCAGGGGGCTGGTACGAGCAGTACTTC. Its protein product is CASSFAGGWYEQYF.

This clonotype was observed a single time. The chain recombines TRBV7-2 with TRBJ2-5; TRBD2 is a possible D gene (5 bases). V lost 3 bases and J lost 4, with 12 bases in between. CDR1 and CDR2 from the germline V gene are SGHTA and FQGNSA. The CDR3 has 14 amino acids. CDR3 nucleotide sequence: TGTGCCAGCAGCTTCTCCGGGAACCGAGAGACCCAGTACTTC. Protein product: CASSFSGNRETQYF.

J is TRBJ1-2 and V is TRBV28; TRBD1 is a possible D gene (5 bases). V was cut by 8 bases and J by 8 bases, with 12 bases left in between. From germline, CDR1 is MDHEN and CDR2 SYDVKM. The CDR3 sequence is 11 residues long. CDR3 sequence: CASRDVWGYTF. In DNA form, the CDR3 reads TGTGCCAGCCGGGACGTCTGGGGCTACACCTTC.